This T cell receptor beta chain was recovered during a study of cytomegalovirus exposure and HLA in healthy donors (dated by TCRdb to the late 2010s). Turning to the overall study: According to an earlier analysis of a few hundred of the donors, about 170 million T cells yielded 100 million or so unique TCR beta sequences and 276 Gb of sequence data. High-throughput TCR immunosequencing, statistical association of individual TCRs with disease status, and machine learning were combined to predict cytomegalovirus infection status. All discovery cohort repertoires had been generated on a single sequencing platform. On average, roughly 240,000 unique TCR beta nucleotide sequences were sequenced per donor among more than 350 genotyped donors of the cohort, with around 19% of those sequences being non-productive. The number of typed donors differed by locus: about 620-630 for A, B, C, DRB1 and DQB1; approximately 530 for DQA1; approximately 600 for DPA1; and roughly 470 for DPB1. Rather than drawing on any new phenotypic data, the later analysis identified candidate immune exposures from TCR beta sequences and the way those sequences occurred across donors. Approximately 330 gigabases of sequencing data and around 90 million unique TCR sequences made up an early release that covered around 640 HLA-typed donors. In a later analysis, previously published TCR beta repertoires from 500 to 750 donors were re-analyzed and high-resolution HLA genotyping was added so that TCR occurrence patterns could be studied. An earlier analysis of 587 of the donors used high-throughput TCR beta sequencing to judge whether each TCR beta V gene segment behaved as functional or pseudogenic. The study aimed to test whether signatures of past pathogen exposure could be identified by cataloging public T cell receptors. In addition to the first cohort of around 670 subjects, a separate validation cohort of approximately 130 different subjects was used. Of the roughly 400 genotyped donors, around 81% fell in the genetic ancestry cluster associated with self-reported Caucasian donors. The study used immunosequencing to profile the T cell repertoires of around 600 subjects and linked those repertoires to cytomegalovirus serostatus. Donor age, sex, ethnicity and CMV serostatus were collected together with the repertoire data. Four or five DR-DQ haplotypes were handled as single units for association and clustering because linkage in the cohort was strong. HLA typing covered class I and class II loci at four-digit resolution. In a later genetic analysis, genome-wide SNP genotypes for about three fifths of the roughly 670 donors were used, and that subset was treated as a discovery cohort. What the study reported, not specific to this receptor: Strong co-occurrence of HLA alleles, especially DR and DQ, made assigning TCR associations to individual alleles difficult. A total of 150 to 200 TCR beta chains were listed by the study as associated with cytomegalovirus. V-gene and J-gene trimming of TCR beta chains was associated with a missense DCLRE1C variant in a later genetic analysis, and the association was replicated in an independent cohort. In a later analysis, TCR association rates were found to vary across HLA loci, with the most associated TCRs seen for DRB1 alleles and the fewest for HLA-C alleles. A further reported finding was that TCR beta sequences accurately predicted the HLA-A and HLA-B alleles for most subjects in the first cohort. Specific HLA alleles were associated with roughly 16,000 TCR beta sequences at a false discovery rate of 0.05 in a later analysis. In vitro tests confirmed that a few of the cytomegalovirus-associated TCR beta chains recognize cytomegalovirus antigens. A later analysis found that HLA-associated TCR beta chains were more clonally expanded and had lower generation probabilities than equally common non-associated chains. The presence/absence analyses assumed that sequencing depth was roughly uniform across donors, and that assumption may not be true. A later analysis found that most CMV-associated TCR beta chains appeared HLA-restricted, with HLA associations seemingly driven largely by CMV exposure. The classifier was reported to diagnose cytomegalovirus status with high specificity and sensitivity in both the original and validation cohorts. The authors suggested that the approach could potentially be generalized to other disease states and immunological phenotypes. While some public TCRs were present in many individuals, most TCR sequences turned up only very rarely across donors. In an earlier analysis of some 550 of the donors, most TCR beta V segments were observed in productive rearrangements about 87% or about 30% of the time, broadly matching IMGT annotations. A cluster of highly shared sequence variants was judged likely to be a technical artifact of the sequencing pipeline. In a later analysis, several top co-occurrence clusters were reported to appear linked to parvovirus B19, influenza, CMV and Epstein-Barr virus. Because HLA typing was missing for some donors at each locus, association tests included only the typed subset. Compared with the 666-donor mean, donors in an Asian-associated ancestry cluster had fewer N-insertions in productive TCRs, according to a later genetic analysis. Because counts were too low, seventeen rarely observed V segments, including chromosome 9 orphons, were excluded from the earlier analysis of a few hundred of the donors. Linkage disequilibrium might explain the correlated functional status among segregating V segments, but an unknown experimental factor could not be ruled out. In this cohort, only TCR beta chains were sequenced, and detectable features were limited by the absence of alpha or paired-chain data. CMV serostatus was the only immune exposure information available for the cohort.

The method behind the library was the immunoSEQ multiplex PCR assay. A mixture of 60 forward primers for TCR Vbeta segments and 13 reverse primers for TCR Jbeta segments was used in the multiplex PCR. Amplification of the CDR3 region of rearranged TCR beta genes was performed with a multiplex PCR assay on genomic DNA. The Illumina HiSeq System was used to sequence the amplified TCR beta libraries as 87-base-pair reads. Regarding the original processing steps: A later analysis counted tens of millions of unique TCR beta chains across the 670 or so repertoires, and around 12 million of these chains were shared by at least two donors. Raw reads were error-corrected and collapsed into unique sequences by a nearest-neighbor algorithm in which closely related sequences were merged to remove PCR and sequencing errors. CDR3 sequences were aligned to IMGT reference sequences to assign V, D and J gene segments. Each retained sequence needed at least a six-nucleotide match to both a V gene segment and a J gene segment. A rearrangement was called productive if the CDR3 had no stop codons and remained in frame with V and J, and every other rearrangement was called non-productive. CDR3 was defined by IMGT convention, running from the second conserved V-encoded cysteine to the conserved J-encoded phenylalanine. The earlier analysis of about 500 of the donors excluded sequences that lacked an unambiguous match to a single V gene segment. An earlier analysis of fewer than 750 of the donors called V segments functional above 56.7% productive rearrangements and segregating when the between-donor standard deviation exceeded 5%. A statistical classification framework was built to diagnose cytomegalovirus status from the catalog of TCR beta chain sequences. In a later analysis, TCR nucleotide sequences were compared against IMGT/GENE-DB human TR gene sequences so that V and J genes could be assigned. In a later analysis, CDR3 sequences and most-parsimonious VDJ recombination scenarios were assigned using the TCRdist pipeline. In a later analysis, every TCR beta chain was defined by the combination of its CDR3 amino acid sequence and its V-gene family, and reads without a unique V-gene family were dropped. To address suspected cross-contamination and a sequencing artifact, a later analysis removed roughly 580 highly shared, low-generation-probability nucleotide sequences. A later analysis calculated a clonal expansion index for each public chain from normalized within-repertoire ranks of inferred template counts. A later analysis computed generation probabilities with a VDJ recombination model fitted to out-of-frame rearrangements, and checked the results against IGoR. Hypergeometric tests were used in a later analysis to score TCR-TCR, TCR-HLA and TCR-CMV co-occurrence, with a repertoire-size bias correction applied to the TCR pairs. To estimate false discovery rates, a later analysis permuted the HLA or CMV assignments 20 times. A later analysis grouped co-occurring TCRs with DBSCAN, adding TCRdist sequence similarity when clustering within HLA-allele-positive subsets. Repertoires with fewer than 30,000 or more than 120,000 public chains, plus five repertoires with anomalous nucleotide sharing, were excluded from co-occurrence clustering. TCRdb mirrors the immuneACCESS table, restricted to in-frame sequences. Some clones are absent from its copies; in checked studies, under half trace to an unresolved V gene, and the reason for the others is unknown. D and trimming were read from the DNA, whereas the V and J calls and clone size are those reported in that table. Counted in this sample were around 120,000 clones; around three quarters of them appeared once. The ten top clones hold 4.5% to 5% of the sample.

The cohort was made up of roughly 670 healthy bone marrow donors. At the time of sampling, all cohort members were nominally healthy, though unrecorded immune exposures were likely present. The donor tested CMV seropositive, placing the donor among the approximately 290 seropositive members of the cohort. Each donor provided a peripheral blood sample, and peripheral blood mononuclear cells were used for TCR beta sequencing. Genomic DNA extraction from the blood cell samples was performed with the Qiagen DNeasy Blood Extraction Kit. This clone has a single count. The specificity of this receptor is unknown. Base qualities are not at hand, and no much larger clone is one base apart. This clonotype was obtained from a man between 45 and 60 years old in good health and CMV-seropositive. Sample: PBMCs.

The DNA sequence follows: TGTGCCAGCAGCGTACAAAGTAGGGGGGGTGGTGGCTACACCTTC. It is translated as CASSVQSRGGGGYTF. The rearrangement combines TRBV9 with TRBJ1-2, with TRBD1 perhaps the D gene, on 6 matching bases. The junction carries 17 bases between V and J, which are trimmed by 1 base and 7 bases respectively. CDR1 is given as SGDLS and CDR2 as YYNGEE, both from the germline V gene. The CDR3 runs 15 amino acids, cysteine and phenylalanine included. Of all the DNA, just the CDR3 is kept, 45 bases in frame from base 1.